A single sample is the source of the 30 T cell receptor beta chains below, sequenced in a study of siplizumab effects on memory and regulatory T cells. The assay was immunoSEQ multiplex PCR, and TCRdb's table has in-frame clones only and misses some. The data show some 100,000 clones, with more than 95% seen just once and 0.025% to 0.035% held by the top ten. Sequenced material: naive CD4+ T cells sorted from blood. Every receptor here comes from a human donor in good health.

This sequence joins TRBV2 and TRBJ1-6, with D possibly being TRBD1 (5 bases). V lost 2 bases and J lost 3, with 8 bases in between. CDR3 length: 15 residues. Germline V gene data show CDR1 as SNHLY and CDR2 as FYNNEI. CDR3 protein: CASSERGSYNSPLHF. Here the CDR3 DNA reads TGTGCCAGCAGTGAAAGGGGCAGCTATAATTCACCCCTCCACTTT.

The gene calls are TRBV27 and TRBJ1-6; D unclear. Trimming shortened V by 3 bases and J by 8 bases, and 5 bases separated the two germline ends. The CDR3 totals 12 residues. Germline lookup yields CDR1 MNHEY and CDR2 SMNVEV (reference sequence). Here the CDR3 reads CASSFSDSPLHF. In DNA form, the CDR3 reads TGTGCCAGCAGTTTCAGCGATTCACCCCTCCACTTT.

This clone has just one count. V usage is TRBV10-1 and J usage is TRBJ1-1; no firm D call. The V end lost 2 bases, the J end lost 5 bases, and 9 bases lay between the germline ends. The CDR3 covers 13 residues. Germline loops: CDR1 WNHNN, CDR2 SYGVQD (reference sequence). The CDR3 spells CASSEAGFTEAFF. CDR3 in DNA: TGCGCCAGCAGTGAGGCTGGGTTTACTGAAGCTTTCTTT.

This chain links TRBV2 with TRBJ2-1; D may be TRBD2 (6 bases). The CDR3 extends over 16 amino acids. The germline V gene encodes CDR1 SNHLY and CDR2 FYNNEI. Trimming removed 8 bases from V and 1 base from J, with 18 bases in between. CDR3 in amino acids: CASEGLPGLSYNEQFF. The CDR3 DNA is TGTGCCAGCGAGGGACTCCCAGGGTTGTCCTACAATGAGCAGTTCTTC.

The chain uses TRBV18 and TRBJ1-4; D remains ambiguous. Trimming cost V 1 base and J 8 bases, with 8 bases left between them. Germline CDR1 KGHSH, CDR2 LQKENI. The CDR3 contains 13 residues. This CDR3 reads CASSPLLGEKLFF. In DNA form, the CDR3 reads TGTGCCAGCTCACCACTTTTGGGGGAAAAACTGTTTTTT.

The CDR3 DNA reads as TGTGCCAGCAGCCAAGCGCCGAGCTCCTACGAGCAGTACTTC. Encoded protein: CASSQAPSSYEQYF. The V gene is TRBV2, the J gene TRBJ2-7; D is unresolved. The CDR3 has 14 residues. V was cut by 6 bases and J by 0 bases, with 12 bases left in between. Germline CDR1 SNHLY, CDR2 FYNNEI.

This clone has a single count. This chain links TRBV19 with TRBJ2-3; possibly TRBD1 or TRBD2 for D (5 bases each). The CDR3 runs to 13 residues. Looked up from germline, CDR1 is LNHDA and CDR2 is SQIVND (reference sequence). V lost 3 bases and J lost 10, with 14 bases in between. For the CDR3, the DNA is TGTGCCAGTAGTATTACAGACGAGGGGTCGCAGTATTTT. It encodes CASSITDEGSQYF.

In this sample, this clone turned up once. This sequence joins TRBV19 and TRBJ1-1; D is possibly TRBD1 (6 bases). The CDR3 consists of 16 residues. Between the trimmed V and J ends, which lost 7 bases and 0 bases, there was a span of 18 bases. CDR1 is LNHDA, CDR2 SQIVND, per germline (reference sequence). The chain's CDR3 is CASTRSSGAMNTEAFF. CDR3 sequence (DNA): TGTGCCAGTACCCGATCCTCAGGGGCCATGAACACTGAAGCTTTCTTT.

This chain joins TRBV7-3 and TRBJ2-7; TRBD1 aligns across 9 bases. V dropped 5 bases and J dropped 3; count of bases not matched to a gene: 8. Looked up from germline, CDR1 is SGHTA and CDR2 is FQGTGA. The CDR3 runs 15 residues. The CDR3 sequence is CASSRLDRGYYEQYF. Written as DNA, the CDR3 is TGTGCCAGCAGCAGATTAGACAGGGGGTACTACGAGCAGTACTTC.

This chain joins TRBV30 and TRBJ1-3; 7 bases are a match to TRBD1. This CDR3 comprises 15 residues. The J segment lost 1 base and the V segment lost 2 bases, leaving 5 bases of the junction unmatched. CDR1 and CDR2 from the germline V gene are GTSNPN and SVGIG (reference sequence). The CDR3 nucleotides read TGTGCCTGGAGTAAGGGACAGAGGTCTGGAAACACCATATATTTT. Translating gives CAWSKGQRSGNTIYF.

The chain is built from TRBV4-3 and TRBJ2-7; TRBD2 matches 8 bases. Germline V CDR1 and CDR2: LGHNA, YSLEER. The CDR3 covers 19 residues. J lost 3 bases, V lost 0 bases, and 16 bases had no gene match. The CDR3, as DNA: TGCGCCAGCAGCCAAGATGGAGTTGCGAGCGGGGGTCCCCTCTACGAGCAGTACTTC. Its translation is CASSQDGVASGGPLYEQYF.

V gene TRBV6-5 combines with J gene TRBJ1-1; D ambiguous. The CDR3 loop spans 14 amino acids. Deletions cut 2 bases from V and 3 bases from J, with 10 bases between. Germline V gives CDR1 MNHEY, CDR2 SVGAGI. CDR3 amino acids: CASSYNGRDTEAFF. In DNA, the CDR3 is TGTGCCAGCAGTTACAATGGGAGGGACACTGAAGCTTTCTTT.

This rearrangement joins TRBV11-3 to TRBJ1-3; D ambiguous. The V end was cut by 1 base, the J end by 4 bases, with 5 bases between. Germline V CDR1 and CDR2: SGHNT, YENEEA. This CDR3 comprises 13 residues. CDR3 protein: CASSLARGNTIYF. The DNA for the CDR3 is TGTGCCAGCAGCTTAGCGCGGGGAAACACCATATATTTT.

This clone appeared once. V is TRBV28 and J is TRBJ2-1; D is perhaps TRBD1 (5 bases). Germline CDR1 reads MDHEN; CDR2 reads SYDVKM. The CDR3 totals 14 residues. Trimming pared 6 bases from V and 4 bases from J, leaving 13 bases between. CDR3 coding DNA: TGTGCCAGCAGGGAACAGGAGATTTACAATGAGCAGTTCTTC. Translating gives CASREQEIYNEQFF.

CDR3: CASSLLPGADTQYF. The CDR3 coding sequence is TGCGCCAGCAGCTTGCTCCCAGGGGCAGATACGCAGTATTTT. The chain couples TRBV5-1 to TRBJ2-3; D may be TRBD1 (6 bases). This CDR3 is built from 14 residues. V was pared by 1 base and J by 4 bases, with 10 bases between. From germline, CDR1 is SGHRS and CDR2 YFSETQ.

The chain is built from TRBV9 and TRBJ2-5, with D tentatively TRBD1 or TRBD2 (5 bases each). This CDR3 has 13 residues. Trimming pared 0 bases from V and 2 bases from J, leaving 5 bases between. The germline V gene has CDR1 SGDLS and CDR2 YYNGEE. The CDR3 nucleotides are TGTGCCAGCAGCGTAGGGGGGCAAGAGACCCAGTACTTC. This sequence encodes CASSVGGQETQYF. Full variable domain (missing parts from reference TRBV9 and TRBJ2-5): DSGVTQTPKHLITATGQRVTLRCSPRSGDLSVYWYQQSLDQGLQFLIQYYNGEERAKGNILERFSAQQFPDLHSELNLSSLELGDSALYFCASSVGGQETQYFGPGTRLLVL.

The V and J genes are TRBV11-3 and TRBJ1-6; a weak D match, TRBD1 (6 bases). This CDR3 is built from 19 residues. Trimming took off 2 bases at V and 1 base at J, with 18 bases between the two ends. Germline V lookup: CDR1 SGHNT, CDR2 YENEEA. DNA of the CDR3: TGTGCCAGCAGCTTAATGGGTGGGGGACAAAGGTCCTATAATTCACCCCTCCACTTT. It encodes CASSLMGGGQRSYNSPLHF.

The chain joins TRBV5-5 to TRBJ1-4; the D gene is possibly TRBD1 (5 bases). The CDR3 loop spans 15 amino acids. The germline V gene encodes CDR1 SGHKS and CDR2 YYEKEE (reference sequence). V was clipped by 0 bases and J by 7 bases, with 13 bases between them. The CDR3 is CASSLAMGVGEKLFF. Here the CDR3 DNA reads TGTGCCAGCAGCTTGGCCATGGGGGTCGGTGAAAAACTGTTTTTT.

The chain couples TRBV5-8 to TRBJ2-7; D is uncertain. The CDR3 runs 12 residues. Trimming cost V 4 bases and J 4 bases, with 9 bases left between them. In germline, CDR1 is SGHTS, CDR2 YDEGEE. CDR3 bases: TGTGCCAGCAGCCAGGACCTTTACGAGCAGTACTTC. Translation gives CASSQDLYEQYF.

The chain employs TRBV28 and TRBJ2-2, with TRBD1 matching over 8 bases. This CDR3 has 18 residues. Germline CDR1 MDHEN, CDR2 SYDVKM. With V trimmed by 5 bases and J by 6 bases, 17 bases remained unmatched. The CDR3 is CASSLRHRQGPLAGELFF. The CDR3 nucleotides read TGTGCCAGCAGTCTCCGTCATAGACAGGGGCCCCTGGCCGGGGAGCTGTTTTTT.

This clone has only one observation. The rearrangement joins TRBV6-5 to TRBJ1-2, with D unclear. The CDR3 has 14 residues. Per the germline V gene, CDR1 is MNHEY and CDR2 is SVGAGI. Trimming removed 7 bases at V and 5 bases at J, with 17 bases between. The CDR3 sequence: CASKLSVPAYGYTF. The CDR3 DNA reads TGTGCCAGCAAATTAAGTGTCCCCGCATATGGCTACACCTTC.

This sequence joins TRBV19 and TRBJ2-1; 10 positions match TRBD2. CDR1 and CDR2 (germline): LNHDA, SQIVND (reference sequence). V dropped 5 bases and J dropped 7; count of bases not matched to a gene: 5. There are 14 residues in the CDR3. The DNA for the CDR3 is TGTGCCAGTAGTCGGACTAGCGGTTGGAATGAGCAGTTCTTC. It yields the protein CASSRTSGWNEQFF.

This clone was observed a single time. This chain connects TRBV6-5 to TRBJ2-7, with a tentative D call TRBD2 (6 bases). The V end lost 5 bases, the J end lost 1 base, and 12 bases lay between the germline ends. Germline assignment: CDR1 MNHEY and CDR2 SVGAGI. This CDR3 contains 14 residues. The CDR3 sequence is CASSGFAGSYEQYF. The CDR3 nucleotides are TGTGCCAGCAGTGGCTTTGCGGGGTCCTACGAGCAGTACTTC.

The chain employs TRBV7-2 and TRBJ1-2; maybe TRBD1 (5 bases). V was trimmed by 0 bases and J by 6 bases, leaving 14 bases between them. Germline V gives CDR1 SGHTA, CDR2 FQGNSA. This CDR3 is built from 15 residues. CDR3 sequence (DNA): TGTGCCAGCAGCTTAGCTACAGGCCCGGGGAATGGCTACACCTTC. It translates to CASSLATGPGNGYTF.

V gene TRBV28 combines with J gene TRBJ2-7; D is tentatively TRBD1 or TRBD2 (5 bases each). Germline lookup yields CDR1 MDHEN and CDR2 SYDVKM. Trimming removed 5 bases at V and 0 bases at J, with 11 bases between. The CDR3 spans 14 residues. CDR3 region: CASSLGESSYEQYF. The CDR3 DNA sequence: TGTGCCAGCAGTCTGGGGGAAAGCTCCTACGAGCAGTACTTC.

J is TRBJ2-2 and V is TRBV10-3; TRBD2 is a possible D gene (5 bases). Germline V gives CDR1 ENHRY, CDR2 SYGVKD. Trimming took off 6 bases at V and 6 bases at J, with 11 bases between the two ends. This CDR3 region has 13 residues. The CDR3 here is CAIRGEVPGELFF. The CDR3 nucleotides are TGTGCCATCAGGGGAGAGGTCCCCGGGGAGCTGTTTTTT.

The count of this clone is one. The rearrangement joins TRBV5-1 to TRBJ2-2; TRBD1 matches at 8 bases. From germline, CDR1 is SGHRS and CDR2 YFSETQ. This CDR3 has 16 amino acids. Trimming removed 4 bases from V and 2 bases from J; junction bases left unmatched: 7. This CDR3 reads CASSPLGTGNTGELFF. In DNA form, the CDR3 reads TGCGCCAGCAGCCCCCTCGGGACAGGCAACACCGGGGAGCTGTTTTTT. The full variable domain, in which reference TRBV5-1 and TRBJ2-2 provide the parts outside the CDR3, is KAGVTQTPRYLIKTRGQQVTLSCSPISGHRSVSWYQQTPGQGLQFLFEYFSETQRNKGNFPGRFSGRQFSNSRSEMNVSTLELGDSALYLCASSPLGTGNTGELFFGEGSRLTVL.

This chain connects TRBV2 to TRBJ1-6; the D gene is possibly TRBD1 (5 bases). Per the germline V gene, CDR1 is SNHLY and CDR2 is FYNNEI. With 5 bases removed from V and 5 bases from J, the gap between germline ends came to 10 bases. The length of the CDR3 is 14 residues. The CDR3 bases are TGTGCCAGCAGTACAGGAGTCGATAATTCACCCCTCCACTTT. It translates to CASSTGVDNSPLHF.

V gene TRBV7-2 combines with J gene TRBJ1-1, with D possibly TRBD1 on 5 matching bases. Looked up from germline, CDR1 is SGHTA and CDR2 is FQGNSA. The CDR3 runs 12 residues. V dropped 1 base and J dropped 11 bases, with 11 bases sitting between them. In nucleotides, the CDR3 is TGTGCCAGCAGCTTAGACAGGCTTGGGGCTTTCTTT. Translating it yields CASSLDRLGAFF.

This chain connects TRBV7-2 to TRBJ1-1; 8 bases are shared with TRBD1. The CDR3 runs to 10 residues. In germline, CDR1 is SGHTA, CDR2 FQGNSA. V trimming: 11 bases; J trimming: 8 bases; junction bases outside the gene matches: 4. CDR3 region: CALQGAEAFF. The CDR3 DNA reads TGTGCCTTGCAGGGGGCGGAAGCTTTCTTT.